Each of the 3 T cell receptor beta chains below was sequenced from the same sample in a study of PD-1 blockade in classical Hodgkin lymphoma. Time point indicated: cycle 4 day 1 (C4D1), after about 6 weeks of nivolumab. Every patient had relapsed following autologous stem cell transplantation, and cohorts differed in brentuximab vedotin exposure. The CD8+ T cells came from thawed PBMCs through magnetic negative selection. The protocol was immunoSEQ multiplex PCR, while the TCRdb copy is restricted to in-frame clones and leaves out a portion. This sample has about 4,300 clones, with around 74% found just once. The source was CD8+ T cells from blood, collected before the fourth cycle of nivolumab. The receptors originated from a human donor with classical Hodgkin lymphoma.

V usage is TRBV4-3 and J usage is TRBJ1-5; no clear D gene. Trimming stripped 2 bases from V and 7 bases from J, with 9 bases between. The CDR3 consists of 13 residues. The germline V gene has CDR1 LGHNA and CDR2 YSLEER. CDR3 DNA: TGCGCCAGCAGCCAAAGGGATGGACAGCCCCAGCATTTT. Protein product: CASSQRDGQPQHF.

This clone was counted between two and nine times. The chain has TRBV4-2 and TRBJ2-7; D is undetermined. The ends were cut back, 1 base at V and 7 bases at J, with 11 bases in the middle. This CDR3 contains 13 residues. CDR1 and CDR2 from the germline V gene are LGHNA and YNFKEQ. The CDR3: CASSQGVGREQYF. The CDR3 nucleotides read TGTGCCAGCAGCCAAGGAGTCGGGCGAGAGCAGTACTTC.

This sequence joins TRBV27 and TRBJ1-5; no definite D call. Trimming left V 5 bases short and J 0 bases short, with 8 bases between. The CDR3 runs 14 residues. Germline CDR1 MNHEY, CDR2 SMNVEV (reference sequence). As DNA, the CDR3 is TGTGCCAGCAGTCCCCGCGGTAGCAATCAGCCCCAGCATTTT. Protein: CASSPRGSNQPQHF.